This passage covers 8 T cell receptor beta chains from one sample sequenced in a study of spatial heterogeneity in lung cancer. Each CDR3 protein is one row after TCRdb ran MiXCR on the 5' RACE reads. The sample includes 7,600 or so distinct CDR3 sequences, approximately 7% of them seen just once. The sample's time point: sample taken at primary tumor resection. Whole RNA obtained from tumor, nontumor lung or frozen PBMC underwent sequencing without sorting. The starting material was PBMCs, obtained at surgery. The receptors shown here come from a male donor with early-stage non-small cell lung cancer.

This clonotype was seen repeatedly, ten times or more. This beta chain lies outside the target of a library built for alpha chains; its clone size means little. The chain couples TRBV11-2 to TRBJ1-2, with no clear D. The germline CDR1 and CDR2 sequences are SGHAT and FQNNGV. The CDR3 has 13 amino acids. The V end lost 0 bases, the J end lost 0 bases, and 2 bases lay between the germline ends. The CDR3 reads CASSLDTNYGYTF. Written as DNA, the CDR3 is TGTGCCAGCAGCTTAGATACTAACTATGGCTACACCTTC. Full variable domain (outside the CDR3, taken from reference TRBV11-2 and TRBJ1-2): EAGVAQSPRYKIIEKRQSVAFWCNPISGHATLYWYQQILGQGPKLLIQFQNNGVVDDSQLPKDRFSAERLKGVDSTLKIQPAKLEDSAVYLCASSLDTNYGYTFGSGTRLTVV.

This clonotype was seen repeatedly, ten times or more. Being off target in a library aimed at alpha chains, this beta chain has a size of little meaning. V usage is TRBV28 and J usage is TRBJ2-3; 7 nucleotides align to TRBD2. This CDR3 has 13 amino acids. Germline V gives CDR1 MDHEN, CDR2 SYDVKM. Losses at the gene ends were 7 bases for V and 1 base for J; bases not matched to a gene: 2. In DNA, the CDR3 is TGTGCCAGCACTAGCGGTGGCACAGATACGCAGTATTTT. The encoded protein is CASTSGGTDTQYF.

Details on this clonotype: This beta chain is an off-target read within a library intended for alpha chains, so its frequency means little. V and J are TRBV7-2 and TRBJ1-2; D is unresolved. Germline assignment: CDR1 SGHTA and CDR2 FQGNSA. The CDR3 is 15 amino acids. Trimming stripped 5 bases from V and 0 bases from J, with 13 bases between. The CDR3 here is CASSGRAGPNYGYTF. CDR3 nucleotides: TGTGCCAGCAGCGGGAGGGCAGGACCTAACTATGGCTACACCTTC.

At least ten counts were recorded for this clonotype. For a library built for alpha chains, this beta chain is a stray read; little rests on its size. The chain carries TRBV20-1 and TRBJ2-4, with D tentatively TRBD2 (5 bases). V was trimmed by 5 bases and J by 1 base, leaving 15 bases between them. This CDR3 has 15 residues. The V gene's germline CDR1 is DFQATT and CDR2 SNEGSKA (reference sequence). Written as DNA, the CDR3 is TGCAGTGCTCTCCTAGCCCCTCATGCCAAAAACATTCAGTACTTC. It is translated as CSALLAPHAKNIQYF.

This clonotype was counted only a few times. This beta chain slipped into a library made for alpha chains as a stray read, so its size is not meaningful. This chain joins TRBV7-8 and TRBJ2-3; D call uncertain. Germline V gene lookup returns CDR1 SGHVS and CDR2 FQNEAQ. This CDR3 has 13 residues. V lost 3 bases to trimming and J lost 6 bases, with 10 bases between them. The CDR3 bases are TGTGCCAGCAGCTTTACGTCAGCGGATACGCAGTATTTT. Its translation is CASSFTSADTQYF. The full variable domain, its missing parts supplied by reference TRBV7-8 and TRBJ2-3, is GAGVSQSPRYKVAKRGQDVALRCDPISGHVSLFWYQQALGQGPEFLTYFQNEAQLDKSGLPSDRFFAERPEGSVSTLKIQRTQQEDSAVYLCASSFTSADTQYFGPGTRLTVL.

This clonotype was counted many times. The size of this beta chain means little, since it is a stray read in a library made for alpha chains. V and J are TRBV6-5 and TRBJ1-1; 11 bases match TRBD1. Germline values: CDR1 MNHEY, CDR2 SVGAGI. J lost 4 bases, V lost 6 bases, and 7 bases had no gene match. This CDR3 comprises 15 residues. The CDR3 protein is CASSPWDRGSTEAFF. CDR3 nucleotide sequence: TGTGCCAGCAGCCCCTGGGACAGGGGGTCCACTGAAGCTTTCTTT.

This clonotype was seen many times. Since the library was made to target alpha chains, this beta chain is a stray read and its abundance is not meaningful. The rearrangement joins TRBV23-1 to TRBJ1-5; TRBD1 agrees at 7 bases. TRBV23-1 is an ORF for which the function is uncertain. The CDR3 has 14 amino acids. Trimming at V came to 8 bases and at J to 5 bases, leaving 9 bases not matched to a gene. CDR3 coding DNA: TGCGCCAGCGTGGCCGGGACAGTATATCAGCCCCAGCATTTT. This encodes CASVAGTVYQPQHF.

In its sample, this clonotype was seen many times. In a library made to pick up alpha chains, this beta chain is a stray read with a size that means little. J is TRBJ2-4 and V is TRBV25-1; 7 nucleotides line up with TRBD2. CDR3 length equals 16 residues. The trim removed 2 bases at V and 0 bases at J, leaving 4 bases unmatched. Germline V lookup: CDR1 MGHDK, CDR2 SYGVNS. In nucleotides, the CDR3 is TGTGCCAGCAGTGAAAGGGAGGGGTTAGCCAAAAACATTCAGTACTTC. As protein: CASSEREGLAKNIQYF.